This paragraph covers one T cell receptor (beta chain) sequence. This entry is derived from a study of blood T cell repertoires in COVID-19. Authors' methods: Amplified reference gene primers provided the basis for estimating nucleated cell counts. TCRdb's table, derived via immunoSEQ multiplex PCR, lists solely in-frame clones and lacks some. From that table come the V and J calls and clone size; the DNA was used to work out D and trimming. The sample lists more than 35,000 clones; 80% to 90% were seen once. The CDR3 extends over 12 amino acids. The germline V gene encodes CDR1 SNHLY and CDR2 FYNNEI. J was trimmed by 7 bases and V by 11 bases; bases with no gene match: 8.

Sequenced: peripheral blood. The rearrangement joins TRBV2 to TRBJ2-1, with 7 bases fitting TRBD2. The receptor was isolated from a human donor in a cohort sampled during active COVID-19. CDR3: CAAGDSVNEQFF. CDR3 DNA sequence: TGTGCCGCGGGGGACTCAGTTAATGAGCAGTTCTTC.